One sample yielded the 21 T cell receptor beta chains listed below, sequenced in a study of shared clonotypes between healthy human individuals. Here immunoSEQ multiplex PCR was the method, and the copy in TCRdb shows in-frame clones only, minus some. This sample has 2 million to 3 million clones; 93% occur once, and the top ten carry roughly 0.39%. The sample was naive CD4+ T cells from PBMCs. Documented subset: CD45RA+ positively selected. All receptors derive from a man between 18 and 29 years old in good health. Some clones in this sample may be carry-over from other donors' samples.

The J gene is TRBJ2-5, the V gene TRBV6-5, with TRBD2 matching 7 bases. V gave up 2 bases and J gave up 3 bases; unmatched junction bases: 3. The CDR3 extends over 14 amino acids. Germline assignment: CDR1 MNHEY and CDR2 SVGAGI. CDR3 sequence (DNA): TGTGCCAGCAGTTACAGGCTAGCGGAAGAGACCCAGTACTTC. It encodes CASSYRLAEETQYF.

With respect to this clone: This sample includes further DNA sequences coding for the same CDR3. The V gene is TRBV7-2, the J gene TRBJ2-1, with D perhaps assigned TRBD1 or TRBD2 (6 bases each). V was pared by 0 bases and J by 10 bases, with 7 bases between. CDR1 is SGHTA, CDR2 FQGNSA, per germline. The CDR3 is 12 residues long. CDR3 sequence reads: CASSLAGGEQFF. The CDR3 DNA reads as TGTGCCAGCAGCTTAGCGGGGGGCGAGCAGTTCTTC. Based on the CDR3 plus reference TRBV7-2 and TRBJ2-1, the full variable domain is GAGVSQSPSNKVTEKGKDVELRCDPISGHTALYWYRQSLGQGLEFLIYFQGNSAPDKSGLPSDRFSAERTGGSVSTLTIQRTQQEDSAVYLCASSLAGGEQFFGPGTRLTVL.

This rearrangement joins TRBV5-1 to TRBJ2-2; 10 nucleotides align to TRBD2. This CDR3 contains 17 residues. The ends lost 2 bases at V and 7 bases at J; junction bases unmatched: 11. CDR1 is SGHRS, CDR2 YFSETQ, per germline. CDR3 DNA sequence: TGCGCCAGCAGCTTTTTAGCGGGAGGTCCGTCTGGCGGGGAGCTGTTTTTT. Protein product: CASSFLAGGPSGGELFF.

The J gene is TRBJ2-7, the V gene TRBV6-1; D gene uncertain. This CDR3 has 14 residues. CDR1 is MNHNS and CDR2 is SASEGT in the germline V gene. Trimming cost V 6 bases and J 1 base, with 13 bases left between them. The CDR3 region is CASSQVGISYEQYF. The CDR3 DNA is TGTGCCAGCAGCCAGGTGGGGATATCCTACGAGCAGTACTTC.

The gene calls are TRBV25-1 and TRBJ2-1; 11 bases align to TRBD2. With 3 bases clipped from V and 8 bases from J, the junction kept 9 bases outside the gene matches. The CDR3 is 16 amino acids. The V gene's germline CDR1 is MGHDK and CDR2 SYGVNS. CDR3 nucleotides: TGTGCCAGCAGTGACATATCTAGCGGGAGGAGGTATGAGCAGTTCTTC. This translates into CASSDISSGRRYEQFF.

V and J are TRBV9 and TRBJ2-1; a possible D gene is TRBD2 (6 bases). Germline CDR1 and CDR2: SGDLS and YYNGEE. The ends were cut back, 5 bases at V and 5 bases at J, with 14 bases in the middle. This CDR3 spans 14 amino acids. CDR3 DNA: TGTGCCAGCAGAGGTAGCGGACCTAACAATGAGCAGTTCTTC. As protein: CASRGSGPNNEQFF.

The CDR3 DNA reads TGTGCCAGCAGCTCCGACAGGGGGACTGAAGCTTTCTTT. Protein: CASSSDRGTEAFF. The chain uses TRBV5-4 and TRBJ1-1, with 9 bases lining up with TRBD1. The CDR3 is made up of 13 amino acids. With 3 bases clipped from V and 5 bases from J, the junction kept 2 bases outside the gene matches. CDR1 and CDR2 from the germline V gene are SGHNT and YYREEE (reference sequence).

The chain has TRBV18 and TRBJ2-3; 7 bases align to TRBD1. The V gene end was trimmed by 4 bases and the J gene end by 6 bases; junction bases not matched to a gene: 10. This CDR3 region has 15 residues. Germline V lookup: CDR1 KGHSH, CDR2 LQKENI. For the CDR3, the DNA is TGTGCCAGCTCACGAGGCACAGGGGTGCGTGATACGCAGTATTTT. Translated, it gives CASSRGTGVRDTQYF.

V gene TRBV27 combines with J gene TRBJ2-2; the match to TRBD1 covers 10 bases. J gave up 3 bases and V 3 bases, and 4 bases lay outside the gene matches. The CDR3 runs 16 residues. Germline V gene data show CDR1 as MNHEY and CDR2 as SMNVEV (reference sequence). CDR3 sequence: CASSFDRGLYTGELFF. The CDR3 DNA reads TGTGCCAGCAGTTTCGACAGGGGGCTCTACACCGGGGAGCTGTTTTTT.

About this clone: The sample holds other DNA sequences that translate to the same CDR3. The V call is TRBV30, the J call TRBJ1-5; D ambiguous. The CDR3 extends over 13 amino acids. CDR1 is GTSNPN, CDR2 SVGIG, per germline (reference sequence). With 2 bases removed from V and 2 bases from J, the gap between germline ends came to 7 bases. CDR3 DNA: TGTGCCTGGAGTTCTGGGGGCAATCAGCCCCAGCATTTT. Residues: CAWSSGGNQPQHF.

This rearrangement joins TRBV1 to TRBJ2-3; the table calls TRBD2, which could not be checked here. TRBV1 is a pseudogene. The CDR3 loop spans 15 amino acids. Written as DNA, the CDR3 is TGCACCAGCAGCCAACTAGCGGGAGGGCGGGATACGCAGTATTTT. Protein product: CTSSQLAGGRDTQYF.

The V and J genes are TRBV9 and TRBJ1-2; 8 bases are a match to TRBD1. The V gene end was trimmed by 0 bases and the J gene end by 8 bases; junction bases not matched to a gene: 12. The CDR3 is made up of 16 amino acids. The germline V gene has CDR1 SGDLS and CDR2 YYNGEE. CDR3 bases: TGTGCCAGCAGCGTAGGGAAGGACAGGGAGGCTGGCGGCTACACCTTC. This translates into CASSVGKDREAGGYTF.

This clone was detected only once. The gene calls are TRBV7-2 and TRBJ1-1; D uncertain. CDR1 is SGHTA and CDR2 is FQGNSA in the germline V gene. Trimming removed 1 base at V and 8 bases at J, with 14 bases between. There are 14 residues in the CDR3. The CDR3 is CASSLVPVLSEAFF. The DNA of the CDR3 is TGTGCCAGCAGCTTAGTTCCGGTTTTGAGCGAAGCTTTCTTT.

The chain is built from TRBV11-2 and TRBJ1-3; no definite D call. Trimming took off 1 base at V and 9 bases at J, with 13 bases between the two ends. This CDR3 contains 14 residues. CDR1 and CDR2 (germline): SGHAT, FQNNGV. CDR3: CASSLGGSAGTIYF. CDR3 DNA: TGTGCCAGCAGCTTAGGGGGATCCGCGGGCACCATATATTTT.

This sequence joins TRBV28 and TRBJ1-5, with D uncertain. The CDR3 is 13 amino acids. The V and J ends lost 6 bases and 4 bases respectively, with 10 bases between them. Germline CDR1 and CDR2: MDHEN and SYDVKM. The CDR3 DNA sequence: TGTGCCAGCAGGGGCCCTCCTAATCAGCCCCAGCATTTT. Residues: CASRGPPNQPQHF.

This chain links TRBV9 with TRBJ2-1, with D possibly TRBD1 on 6 matching bases. Germline V lookup: CDR1 SGDLS, CDR2 YYNGEE. Trimming removed 1 base at V and 4 bases at J, with 12 bases between. CDR3 size: 15 residues. The CDR3 loop reads CASSVSGHPYNEQFF. Here the CDR3 DNA reads TGTGCCAGCAGCGTATCGGGACATCCTTACAATGAGCAGTTCTTC.

The rearrangement joins TRBV7-3 to TRBJ2-1, with 7 bases matching TRBD2. This CDR3 comprises 16 residues. Germline V gene sequence: CDR1 SGHTA, CDR2 FQGTGA. V was clipped by 1 base and J by 5 bases; unmatched bases: 8. In DNA, the CDR3 is TGTGCCAGCAGCTTAAGGTGGGGCGGGAGTAACAATGAGCAGTTCTTC. The encoded protein is CASSLRWGGSNNEQFF. The full variable domain, its missing parts supplied by reference TRBV7-3 and TRBJ2-1, is GAGVSQTPSNKVTEKGKYVELRCDPISGHTALYWYRQSLGQGPEFLIYFQGTGAADDSGLPNDRFFAVRPEGSVSTLKIQRTERGDSAVYLCASSLRWGGSNNEQFFGPGTRLTVL.

The chain carries TRBV11-2 and TRBJ1-6, with D uncertain. The V end lost 1 base, the J end lost 4 bases, and 5 bases lay between the germline ends. The germline V gene has CDR1 SGHAT and CDR2 FQNNGV. The CDR3 runs 14 residues. The CDR3: CASSLGHYNSPLHF. The CDR3 DNA sequence: TGTGCCAGCAGCTTAGGCCATTATAATTCACCCCTCCACTTT.

The gene calls are TRBV28 and TRBJ2-3; TRBD2 is a possible D gene (6 bases). The CDR3 covers 15 residues. V was clipped by 4 bases and J by 0 bases, with 11 bases between them. Germline CDR1 reads MDHEN; CDR2 reads SYDVKM. Written as DNA, the CDR3 is TGTGCCAGCAGTTACGGGGGAACTAGCACAGATACGCAGTATTTT. Amino acid sequence: CASSYGGTSTDTQYF.

This clone was observed a single time. This rearrangement joins TRBV28 to TRBJ1-5; D gene uncertain. Between the trimmed V and J ends, which lost 8 bases and 3 bases, there was a span of 17 bases. The CDR3 is 15 residues long. Germline CDR1 is MDHEN and CDR2 is SYDVKM. CDR3 nucleotide sequence: TGTGCCAGCGATGCCCTGGGCGGTTCCAATCAGCCCCAGCATTTT. Protein: CASDALGGSNQPQHF.

This chain links TRBV28 with TRBJ1-3; possible D gene TRBD1, 5 bases. Germline loops: CDR1 MDHEN, CDR2 SYDVKM. The CDR3 loop spans 16 amino acids. Trimming removed 8 bases at V and 2 bases at J, with 19 bases between. The CDR3, as DNA: TGTGCCAGCTCTTTGTGGGACTCCGGGCCTGGAAACACCATATATTTT. Its protein is CASSLWDSGPGNTIYF.